This TCR beta chain was profiled in a study of T cell responses to AZD1222 COVID-19 vaccine. Overall study: Both about-4-week and about-12-week second-dose recipients were combined. General study points: Vaccine-related CD4 TCRs covered spike, predominating at 160-218 and 743-854. The sample set comprised mostly white British donors with more females, and clonal diversity was possibly underestimated. Of spike-specific TCRs, nearly half reportedly target regions left unmutated in variants.

A word on this clone: Its target is not known.

Libraries were prepared by immunoSEQ multiplex PCR; TCRdb keeps only in-frame clonotypes and omits some of them. Of over 100,000 clones listed, roughly nine tenths were seen once; the top ten hold more than 2.5%. Trimming took 5 bases from V and 5 from J, leaving 5 bases between them. CDR1 and CDR2 (germline): SGHNT, YYREEE (reference sequence). The CDR3 covers 11 residues. The gene calls are TRBV5-4 and TRBJ2-1; D is uncertain. The clonotype was recovered from an adult in good health. Specimen: peripheral blood, collected on day 0 of AZD1222 vaccination. CDR3 residues: CASRTNNEQFF. CDR3 nucleotides: TGTGCCAGCAGGACGAACAATGAGCAGTTCTTC.